This record concerns one T cell receptor beta chain sequence. Per germline, CDR1 LNHDA and CDR2 SQIVND (reference sequence). The CDR3 is 16 amino acids. V shed 2 bases and J 0 bases; nucleotides not matched to a gene: 4. This specimen comes from a study of blood T cell repertoires in COVID-19. Study details: PBMCs, B-cell-depleted T cells, or T cells provided the cDNA or gDNA that made up the material.

In the original analysis: Reference gene primers were amplified, and this amplification served to estimate nucleated cell counts. Libraries were prepared by immunoSEQ multiplex PCR; TCRdb keeps only in-frame clonotypes and omits some of them. From that table come the V and J calls and clone size; the DNA was used to work out D and trimming. In the table there are 50,000 to 70,000 clones, around 85% of which are singletons. The clonotype was recovered from a man aged 70 or older with active COVID-19. The J gene is TRBJ2-3, the V gene TRBV19, with 8 bases fitting TRBD2. The specimen was peripheral blood. The CDR3 spells CASSIPPSGSTDTQYF. The CDR3 DNA reads TGTGCCAGTAGTATACCCCCTAGCGGGAGCACAGATACGCAGTATTTT.